This T cell receptor beta chain is drawn from a study of post-analysis software for immune sequencing data (dated by TCRdb to between 2015 and 2016). About the full investigation: Disease courses on record covered relapsing-remitting, secondary progressive and progressive-relapsing multiple sclerosis, though some patients had no subtype annotation. The patient repertoires were set against around ten previously published healthy control repertoires from donors whose ages ranged from about 6 to 25 years. A subset of samples was prepared in parallel using single-end sample barcoding, then pooled and co-amplified after Illumina adapter ligation.

Between the V and J ends, shortened by 1 base and 4 bases respectively, the junction contains 13 bases. CDR1 and CDR2 were assigned from the germline V gene as SGHVS and FQNEAQ. Measured from the cysteine to the phenylalanine, the CDR3 is 15 residues long. Of all the DNA, just the CDR3 is kept, 45 bases in frame from base 1. To demonstrate the VDJtools post-analysis software, TCR beta repertoires were profiled from the peripheral blood of about 13 young patients with multiple sclerosis. Multiple sclerosis patients were children and adolescents aged roughly 6 to 15 years. The paper as a whole reports these results and caveats: The multiple sclerosis patient group was slightly younger than the control group. Significantly lower normalized Chao1 diversity was found in multiple sclerosis patients than in controls, suggesting substantial peripheral T-cell clonal expansion. A handful of TRBV segments, including TRBV5-6, TRBV5-1 and TRBV20-1, were significantly more frequent in patients than controls. When samples were clustered directly using the F measure, samples prepared in the same batch co-clustered strongly, which prompted a batch-effect correction.

Receptor libraries were prepared by PCR. TCRdb records Illumina HiSeq 2500 as the sequencer. To reduce PCR and sequencing biases, unique molecular identifiers were built into the TCR beta cDNA libraries. About 0.5 million cDNA molecules were obtained for every 1 to 10 million input T cells, so each molecule roughly corresponded to one T cell. Patient libraries were prepared and sequenced with the same protocol used for the earlier healthy control dataset. Within a given batch, samples were prepared together, multiplexed and sequenced on the same HiSeq lane. The published analysis was carried out like this. MIGEC handled the raw barcoded reads, throwing out single-read molecular identifier groups before consensus assembly and CDR3 extraction. VDJtools was used for post-analysis of the clonotype tables, with diversity normalized by down-sampling every dataset to the smallest sample size. To correct batch-related cross-sample contamination, repertoire overlap clustering matched CDR3 amino acid sequences but not nucleotide sequences. The raw public data were reprocessed by TCRdb itself: fastp quality trimming at Q25, MiXCR clonotype calling, in-frame beta chains only. Rows are unified per CDR3 protein, each entry keeping the most common DNA and genes. The V and J calls shown here were made by TCRdb, not taken from the authors' results. Present in this sample are approximately 360,000 distinct CDR3 sequences, approximately 38% of which were seen just once. 13% of the sample belongs to the ten largest clones.

In this sample, this clonotype turned up a few times. There is no known antigen for this receptor. Qualities for individual bases were not recorded, and no much larger clone is one base off. This TCR came from a girl aged 5 to 17 with multiple sclerosis. This sequence uses TRBV7-8 and TRBJ1-2; the D segment could be TRBD1, given 5 matching bases. Sequenced: blood. Here is the DNA: TGTGCCAGCAGCTTAGTACAGGTGACCCGCTATGGCTACACCTTC. This translates into CASSLVQVTRYGYTF.